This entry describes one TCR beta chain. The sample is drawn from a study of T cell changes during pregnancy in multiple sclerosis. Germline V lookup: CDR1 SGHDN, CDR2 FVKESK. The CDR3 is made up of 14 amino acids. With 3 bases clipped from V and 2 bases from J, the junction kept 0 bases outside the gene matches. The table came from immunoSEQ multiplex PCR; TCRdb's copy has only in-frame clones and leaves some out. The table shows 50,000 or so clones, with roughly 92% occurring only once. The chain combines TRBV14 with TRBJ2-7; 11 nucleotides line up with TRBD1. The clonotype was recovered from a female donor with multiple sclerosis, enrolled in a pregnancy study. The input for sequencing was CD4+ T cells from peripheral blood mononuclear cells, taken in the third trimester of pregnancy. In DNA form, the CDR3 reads TGTGCCAGCAGCCAGGACAGGGGGCCCTACGAGCAGTACTTC. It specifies CASSQDRGPYEQYF.